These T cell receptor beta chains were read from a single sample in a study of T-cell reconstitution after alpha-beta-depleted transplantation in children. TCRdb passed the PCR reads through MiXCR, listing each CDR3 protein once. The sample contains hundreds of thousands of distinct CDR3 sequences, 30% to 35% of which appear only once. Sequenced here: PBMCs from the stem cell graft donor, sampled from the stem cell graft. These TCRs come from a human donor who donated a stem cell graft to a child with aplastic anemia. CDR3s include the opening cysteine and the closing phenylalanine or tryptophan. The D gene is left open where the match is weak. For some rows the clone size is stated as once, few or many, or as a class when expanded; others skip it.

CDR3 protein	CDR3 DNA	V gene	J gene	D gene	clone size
CSAQRGYEQYF	TGCAGTGCCCAAAGGGGCTACGAGCAGTACTTC	TRBV20-1	TRBJ2-7	.	.
CASSPTGDRGYTF	TGTGCCAGCAGCCCAACGGGAGATAGGGGCTACACCTTC	TRBV9	TRBJ1-2	.	few
CASSSGLAGARQETQYF	TGTGCCAGCAGCTCCGGACTAGCGGGAGCCAGACAAGAGACCCAGTACTTC	TRBV6-2/TRBV6-3	TRBJ2-5	TRBD2	few
CASEDRPYNEQFF	TGTGCCAGCGAGGACAGACCCTACAATGAGCAGTTCTTC	TRBV6-1	TRBJ2-1	.	.
CASGGGVGNNEQFF	TGTGCCAGCGGAGGGGGCGTGGGGAACAATGAGCAGTTCTTC	TRBV12-3/TRBV12-4	TRBJ2-1	.	.
CASSYLDEQYF	TGTGCCAGCAGTTACCTGGACGAGCAGTACTTC	TRBV6-5	TRBJ2-7	.	few
CASSAPGQGNYGYTF	TGTGCCAGTAGCGCACCGGGACAGGGGAACTATGGCTACACCTTC	TRBV19	TRBJ1-2	TRBD1	.
CASSFEDGPYEQYF	TGTGCCAGCAGTTTCGAGGACGGGCCCTACGAGCAGTACTTC	TRBV12-3/TRBV12-4	TRBJ2-7	.	.
CSVGKGGYGYTF	TGCAGCGTTGGTAAGGGTGGCTATGGCTACACCTTC	TRBV29-1	TRBJ1-2	.	.
CASSLATGLFEKLFF	TGTGCCAGCAGCCTAGCGACAGGTCTGTTCGAAAAACTGTTTTTT	TRBV7-9	TRBJ1-4	.	.
CASSLGQFNTGELFF	TGTGCCAGCAGCTTAGGACAATTTAACACCGGGGAGCTGTTTTTT	TRBV11-2	TRBJ2-2	.	.
CASSLLAGGSGELFF	TGTGCCAGCAGTCTCCTAGCGGGAGGCTCCGGGGAGCTGTTTTTT	TRBV6-2/TRBV6-3	TRBJ2-2	TRBD2	few
CASREGDRVSDTQYF	TGCGCCAGCAGGGAAGGGGACAGGGTGTCAGATACGCAGTATTTT	TRBV4-3	TRBJ2-3	TRBD1	.
CASSVRGGDTEAFF	TGTGCCAGCAGCGTCAGGGGAGGGGACACTGAAGCTTTCTTT	TRBV3-1	TRBJ1-1	.	few
CASSSSLLAGARRRPSYNEQFF	TGTGCCAGCAGTTCCTCCTTACTAGCGGGAGCTCGTCGCCGTCCATCCTACAATGAGCAGTTCTTC	TRBV6-2/TRBV6-3	TRBJ2-1	TRBD2	.
CSASTSTDTQYF	TGCAGTGCTAGCACTAGCACAGATACGCAGTATTTT	TRBV20-1	TRBJ2-3	.	many
CASSPAWYEQYF	TGTGCCAGCAGCCCGGCATGGTACGAGCAGTACTTC	TRBV7-2	TRBJ2-7	.	.
CASRERGSYRETQYF	TGTGCCAGCAGGGAGCGGGGGAGTTACAGGGAGACCCAGTACTTC	TRBV6-1	TRBJ2-5	TRBD2	few
CASSPRTGGLNTQYF	TGTGCCAGCAGCCCGCGGACAGGAGGGTTGAATACGCAGTATTTT	TRBV7-2	TRBJ2-3	.	.
CASSYGLAGGVGELFF	TGTGCCAGCAGTTACGGACTAGCGGGAGGTGTCGGGGAGCTGTTTTTT	TRBV6-5	TRBJ2-2	TRBD2	.
CASSRATNTEAFF	TGTGCCAGCTCGCGGGCTACGAACACTGAAGCTTTCTTT	TRBV5-6	TRBJ1-1	.	few
CSVEIWTQGGPHRRGDTQYF	TGCAGCGTTGAGATTTGGACCCAAGGAGGGCCCCATCGTCGGGGGGATACGCAGTATTTT	TRBV29-1	TRBJ2-3	.	few
CASSPTNRENTEAFF	TGTGCCAGCAGCCCTACAAACAGGGAGAACACTGAAGCTTTCTTT	TRBV7-2	TRBJ1-1	.	few
CSATRGLLSNYGYTF	TGCAGTGCTACGCGCGGCCTCCTCTCTAACTATGGCTACACCTTC	TRBV20-1	TRBJ1-2	.	.
CASNLPARDYGYTF	TGTGCCAGCAACCTGCCGGCCAGGGATTATGGCTACACCTTC	TRBV12-3/TRBV12-4	TRBJ1-2	.	few
CSATKTGRDTQYF	TGCAGCGCTACCAAGACAGGGAGAGATACGCAGTATTTT	TRBV29-1	TRBJ2-3	TRBD1	few
CATSRDPGQGNTEAFF	TGTGCCACCAGCAGAGACCCGGGACAGGGGAACACTGAAGCTTTCTTT	TRBV15	TRBJ1-1	TRBD1	.
CSGVGTGNTEAFF	TGCAGTGGAGTGGGGACCGGGAACACTGAAGCTTTCTTT	TRBV20-1	TRBJ1-1	.	few
CSARLDSPNSPLHF	TGCAGCGCCCGATTAGACAGCCCTAATTCACCCCTCCACTTT	TRBV29-1	TRBJ1-6	.	.
CASSSGLQVSTDTQYF	TGTGCCAGCAGCTCGGGGCTTCAAGTGAGCACAGATACGCAGTATTTT	TRBV5-5	TRBJ2-3	.	.
CSARDLSRGSGNQPQHF	TGCAGTGCTAGAGATCTTTCCCGGGGGAGTGGCAATCAGCCCCAGCATTTT	TRBV20-1	TRBJ1-5	.	few
CASTYRGGNSPLHF	TGTGCCAGCACCTACAGGGGCGGGAATTCACCCCTCCACTTT	TRBV6-1	TRBJ1-6	TRBD1	.
CSVVPKFGNTIYF	TGCAGCGTTGTACCGAAATTCGGAAACACCATATATTTT	TRBV29-1	TRBJ1-3	.	.
CASSLGGLYPNNEQFF	TGTGCCAGCAGCTTAGGAGGCTTATACCCAAACAATGAGCAGTTCTTC	TRBV13	TRBJ2-1	.	few
CASSSGGWGRESDTQYF	TGTGCCAGCAGTTCGGGGGGATGGGGGAGGGAGTCAGATACGCAGTATTTT	TRBV12-3/TRBV12-4	TRBJ2-3	TRBD2	.
CASSRGGQRFYNEQFF	TGTGCCAGTAGTAGGGGGGGACAGCGGTTTTACAATGAGCAGTTCTTC	TRBV19	TRBJ2-1	.	.
CASSSFDRGYGYTF	TGTGCCAGCAGTTCTTTCGACAGGGGCTATGGCTACACCTTC	TRBV27	TRBJ1-2	TRBD1	.
CASSLYGTVNTEAFF	TGCGCCAGCAGCTTGTACGGGACGGTGAACACTGAAGCTTTCTTT	TRBV5-1	TRBJ1-1	.	many
CASSYRTEDNSPLHF	TGTGCCAGCAGTTACCGGACAGAGGATAATTCACCCCTCCACTTT	TRBV6-6	TRBJ1-6	.	few
CSARDLGQGWSNQPQHF	TGCAGTGCTAGAGATCTAGGACAGGGGTGGAGCAATCAGCCCCAGCATTTT	TRBV20-1	TRBJ1-5	TRBD1	few
CASSLGVWIKGRTNYGYTF	TGTGCCAGCAGCTTAGGGGTATGGATTAAAGGACGAACTAACTATGGCTACACCTTC	TRBV7-6	TRBJ1-2	.	many
CAISETGEDGEAFF	TGTGCCATCAGTGAGACAGGGGAGGACGGTGAAGCTTTCTTT	TRBV10-3	TRBJ1-1	TRBD1	few
CSVLSALSGNTIYF	TGCAGCGTTCTCAGTGCGCTCTCTGGAAACACCATATATTTT	TRBV29-1	TRBJ1-3	.	.
CASSPARGGYTF	TGTGCCAGCAGCCCAGCCAGGGGTGGCTACACCTTC	TRBV7-2	TRBJ1-2	.	few
CASSETALSYNEQFF	TGCGCCAGCAGTGAGACAGCCTTATCCTACAATGAGCAGTTCTTC	TRBV10-1	TRBJ2-1	.	many
CASSREGQSTDTQYF	TGCGCCAGCAGCCGGGAGGGTCAGAGCACAGATACGCAGTATTTT	TRBV5-1	TRBJ2-3	TRBD2	.
CASSQDNGLAAYNEQFF	TGCGCCAGCAGCCAAGATAACGGCCTAGCTGCGTACAATGAGCAGTTCTTC	TRBV4-3	TRBJ2-1	.	.
CSVSDGLAGSTDTQYF	TGCAGTGTTAGCGACGGACTAGCGGGGTCCACAGATACGCAGTATTTT	TRBV20-1	TRBJ2-3	TRBD2	.
CSARDAGGRAYNEQFF	TGCAGTGCTAGAGATGCGGGCGGGAGGGCCTACAATGAGCAGTTCTTC	TRBV20-1	TRBJ2-1	TRBD2	few
CASSDSGLAGALFNEQFF	TGTGCCAGCAGTGACTCCGGACTAGCGGGAGCGTTATTTAATGAGCAGTTCTTC	TRBV6-4	TRBJ2-1	TRBD2	few
CASTGSRRVSTDTQYF	TGTGCCAGCACCGGAAGCCGGCGGGTGAGCACAGATACGCAGTATTTT	TRBV7-2	TRBJ2-3	.	.
CASSRLAGKSSYNEQFF	TGTGCCAGCAGTAGGCTAGCGGGGAAAAGCTCCTACAATGAGCAGTTCTTC	TRBV12-3/TRBV12-4	TRBJ2-1	TRBD2	.
CSVEHRAPYNEQFF	TGCAGCGTTGAACACAGGGCCCCCTACAATGAGCAGTTCTTC	TRBV29-1	TRBJ2-1	.	few
CASSRGEGGAGGQPQHF	TGTGCCAGTAGTCGAGGCGAAGGGGGCGCAGGGGGCCAGCCCCAGCATTTT	TRBV19	TRBJ1-5	TRBD1	few
CASSEGGGYGYTF	TGTGCCAGCAGTGAAGGGGGCGGATATGGCTACACCTTC	TRBV25-1	TRBJ1-2	.	few